Reported below is one TCR beta chain. Its antigen is currently unknown. Each TCR beta library was made by quantitative 5'-RACE that incorporated molecular barcodes. Via MiXCR, TCRdb re-called the 5' RACE reads, giving one row per CDR3 protein. Of 800,000 to 900,000 distinct CDR3 sequences in the sample, 12% are singletons; the top ten hold 0.51%. These data come from a study of CD8 T cells in ankylosing spondylitis. General study results and limits: The authors found the disease-linked clones to be CD8+ and relatively rare in peripheral blood. Reportedly, significant enrichment of disease-linked clones occurred in matched ankylosing spondylitis synovial fluid. Made up of eight highly homologous variants, a TCR beta motif appeared characteristic of ankylosing spondylitis blood.

The specimen sequenced was blood, either unsorted or a sorted T cell fraction (not recorded which). The sequence was obtained from a male donor with ankylosing spondylitis.

The CDR3 DNA reads TGTGCCACCAGCAGCTTGGGACAGGGTCGGGCTGAGCAGTTCTTC. Its protein is CATSSLGQGRAEQFF. The gene calls are TRBV15 and TRBJ2-1, with 9 positions matching TRBD1. CDR1 is LNHNV and CDR2 is YYDKDF in the germline V gene (reference sequence). This CDR3 has 15 amino acids. The junction had 9 bases not matched to a gene; V was cut back by 3 bases and J by 9 bases.